This T cell receptor (beta chain) was sequenced for a study of blood T cell repertoires in COVID-19. Study overall: There were acute and convalescent COVID-19 samples, and they came from the United States, Italy and Spain. PBMCs, B-cell-depleted T cells, or T cells provided the cDNA or gDNA that made up the material.

This clone was detected only a few times. In the study's own analysis: Estimated nucleated cell counts came from reference gene primer amplification. TCRdb keeps only in-frame clones here, not all; method: immunoSEQ multiplex PCR. That table supplies the V and J calls and clone size; D and trimming were determined from the DNA. In the table there are 150,000 to 200,000 clones, 80% to 85% of which are singletons. The CDR3 length is 15 residues. Germline trimming cut 1 base from V and 0 bases from J; bases unmatched to any gene: 0. Germline V gene sequence: CDR1 SGHNT, CDR2 YENEEA. The specimen sequenced was peripheral blood. The chain employs TRBV11-3 and TRBJ2-1; 7 positions agree with TRBD2. The sequence was obtained from a human donor with acute or convalescent COVID-19. The donor label of this sample is uncertain. This chain's CDR3 is CASSLGGGSYNEQFF. The CDR3 bases are TGTGCCAGCAGCTTAGGGGGGGGCTCCTACAATGAGCAGTTCTTC.